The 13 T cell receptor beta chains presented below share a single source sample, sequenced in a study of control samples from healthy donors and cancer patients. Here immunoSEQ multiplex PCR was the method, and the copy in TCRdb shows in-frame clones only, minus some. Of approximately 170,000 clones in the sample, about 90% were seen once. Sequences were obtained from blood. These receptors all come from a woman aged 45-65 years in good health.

CDR3 protein: CASSHGGADTQYF. As DNA, the CDR3 is TGTGCCAGCAGTCACGGGGGGGCAGATACGCAGTATTTT. The chain has TRBV27 and TRBJ2-3, with 8 bases that match TRBD2. This CDR3 contains 13 residues. Germline values: CDR1 MNHEY, CDR2 SMNVEV (reference sequence). V dropped 5 bases and J dropped 4; count of bases not matched to a gene: 2.

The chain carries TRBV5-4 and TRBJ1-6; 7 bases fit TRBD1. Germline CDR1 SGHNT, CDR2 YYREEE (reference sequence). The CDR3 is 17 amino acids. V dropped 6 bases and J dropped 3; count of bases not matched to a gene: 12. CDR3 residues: CASTPTPTGVYNSPLHF. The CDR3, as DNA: TGTGCCAGCACACCGACTCCAACAGGGGTCTATAATTCACCCCTCCACTTT.

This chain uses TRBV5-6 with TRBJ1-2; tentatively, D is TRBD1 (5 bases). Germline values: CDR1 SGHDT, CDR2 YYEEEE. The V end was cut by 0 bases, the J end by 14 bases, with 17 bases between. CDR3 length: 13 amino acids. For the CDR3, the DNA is TGTGCCAGCAGCTTGGACCGGACACCCTCTTCGACCTTC. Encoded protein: CASSLDRTPSSTF. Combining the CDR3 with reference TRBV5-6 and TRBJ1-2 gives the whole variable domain DAGVTQSPTHLIKTRGQQVTLRCSPKSGHDTVSWYQQALGQGPQFIFQYYEEEERQRGNFPDRFSGHQFPNYSSELNVNALLLGDSALYLCASSLDRTPSSTFGSGTRLTVV.

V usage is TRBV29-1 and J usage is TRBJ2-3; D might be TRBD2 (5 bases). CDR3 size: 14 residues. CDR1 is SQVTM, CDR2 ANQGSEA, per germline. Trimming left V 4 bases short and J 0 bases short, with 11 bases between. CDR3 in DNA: TGCAGCGTTGGGGCCGGGGATAGCACAGATACGCAGTATTTT. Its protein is CSVGAGDSTDTQYF.

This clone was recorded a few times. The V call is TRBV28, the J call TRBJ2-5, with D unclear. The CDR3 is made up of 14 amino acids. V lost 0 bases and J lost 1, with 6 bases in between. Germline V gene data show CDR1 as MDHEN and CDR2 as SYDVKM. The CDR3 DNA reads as TGTGCCAGCAGTTTATGGACGTCCCAAGAGACCCAGTACTTC. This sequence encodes CASSLWTSQETQYF.

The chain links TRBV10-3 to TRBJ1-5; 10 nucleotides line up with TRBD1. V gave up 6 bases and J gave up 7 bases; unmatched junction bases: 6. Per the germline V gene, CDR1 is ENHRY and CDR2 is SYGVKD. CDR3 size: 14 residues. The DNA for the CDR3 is TGTGCCATCAGATCGACAGGGGGCGGGCAGCCCCAGCATTTT. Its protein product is CAIRSTGGGQPQHF.

CDR3 residues: CASSTWTGTEQYF. CDR3 DNA: TGTGCCAGTAGTACCTGGACAGGTACGGAGCAGTACTTC. This chain joins TRBV19 and TRBJ2-7; 7 bases agree with TRBD1. Germline V gene sequence: CDR1 LNHDA, CDR2 SQIVND (reference sequence). This CDR3 comprises 13 residues. V shed 4 bases and J 7 bases; nucleotides not matched to a gene: 7.

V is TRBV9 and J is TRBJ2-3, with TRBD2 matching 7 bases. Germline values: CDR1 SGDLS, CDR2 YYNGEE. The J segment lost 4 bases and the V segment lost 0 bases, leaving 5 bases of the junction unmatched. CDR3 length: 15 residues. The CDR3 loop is CASSVVVGGPDTQYF. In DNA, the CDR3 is TGTGCCAGCAGCGTAGTGGTGGGAGGGCCAGATACGCAGTATTTT.

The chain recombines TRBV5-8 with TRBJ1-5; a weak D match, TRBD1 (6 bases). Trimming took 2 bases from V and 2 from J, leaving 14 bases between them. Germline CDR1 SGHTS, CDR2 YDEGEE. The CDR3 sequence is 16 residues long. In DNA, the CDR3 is TGTGCCAGCAGCTTATCCCTGGGGGCAGGCAATCAGCCCCAGCATTTT. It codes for CASSLSLGAGNQPQHF.

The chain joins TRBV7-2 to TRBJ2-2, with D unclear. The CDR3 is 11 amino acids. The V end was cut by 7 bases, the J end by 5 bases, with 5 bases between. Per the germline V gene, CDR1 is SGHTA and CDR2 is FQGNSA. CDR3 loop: CASKATGELFF. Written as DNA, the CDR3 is TGTGCCAGCAAGGCGACCGGGGAGCTGTTTTTT.

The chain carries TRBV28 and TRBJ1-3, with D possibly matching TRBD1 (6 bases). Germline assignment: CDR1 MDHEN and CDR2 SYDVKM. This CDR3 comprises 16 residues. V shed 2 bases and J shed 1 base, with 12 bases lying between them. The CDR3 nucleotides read TGTGCCAGCAGTTTACTGCAGGGGAAATCTGGAAACACCATATATTTT. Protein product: CASSLLQGKSGNTIYF.

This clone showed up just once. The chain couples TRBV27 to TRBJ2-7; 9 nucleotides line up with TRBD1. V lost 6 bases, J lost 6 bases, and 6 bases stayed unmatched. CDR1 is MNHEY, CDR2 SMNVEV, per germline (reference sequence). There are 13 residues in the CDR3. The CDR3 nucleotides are TGTGCCAGCAGGCGGACAGGGGCGGGCGAGCAGTACTTC. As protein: CASRRTGAGEQYF.

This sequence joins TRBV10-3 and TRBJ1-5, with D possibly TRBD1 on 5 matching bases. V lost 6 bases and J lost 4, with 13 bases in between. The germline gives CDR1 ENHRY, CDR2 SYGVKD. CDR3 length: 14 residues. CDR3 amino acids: CAIRGTGGNQPQHF. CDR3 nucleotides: TGTGCCATCAGGGGGACGGGGGGGAATCAGCCCCAGCATTTT.